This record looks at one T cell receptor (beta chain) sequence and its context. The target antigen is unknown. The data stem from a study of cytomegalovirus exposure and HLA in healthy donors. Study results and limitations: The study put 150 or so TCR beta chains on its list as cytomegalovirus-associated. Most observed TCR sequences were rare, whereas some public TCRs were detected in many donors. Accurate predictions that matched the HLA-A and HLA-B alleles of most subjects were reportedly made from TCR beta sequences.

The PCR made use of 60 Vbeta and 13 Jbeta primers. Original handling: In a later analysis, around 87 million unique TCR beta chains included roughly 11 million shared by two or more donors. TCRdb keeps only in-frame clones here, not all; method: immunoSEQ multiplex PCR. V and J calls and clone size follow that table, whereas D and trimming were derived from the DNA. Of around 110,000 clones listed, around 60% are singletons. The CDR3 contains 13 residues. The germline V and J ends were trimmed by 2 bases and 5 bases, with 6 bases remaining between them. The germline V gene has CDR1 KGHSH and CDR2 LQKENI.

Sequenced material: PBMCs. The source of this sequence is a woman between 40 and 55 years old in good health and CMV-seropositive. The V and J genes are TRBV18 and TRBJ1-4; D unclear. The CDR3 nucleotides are TGTGCCAGCTCACCAGCAGCGAATGAAAAACTGTTTTTT. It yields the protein CASSPAANEKLFF. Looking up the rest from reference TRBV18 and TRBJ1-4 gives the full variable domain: NAGVMQNPRHLVRRRGQEARLRCSPMKGHSHVYWYRQLPEEGLKFMVYLQKENIIDESGMPKERFSAEFPKEGPSILRIQQVVRGDSAAYFCASSPAANEKLFFGSGTQLSVL.